This is a list of T cell receptor beta chains from one sample in a study of cytomegalovirus exposure and HLA in healthy donors. Repertoires were generated with immunoSEQ multiplex PCR, while TCRdb's copy carries only in-frame clones and drops some. The top ten hold over 6.5% of the sample, which has some 180,000 clones, 10% to 15% seen once. The specimen sequenced was PBMCs. These TCRs come from a man aged 50 to 60 in good health and CMV-seropositive. Both conserved end residues are part of each CDR3. The D gene is left open where the match is weak. Clone size appears in some rows only: once, few, many, or a class for an expanded clone.

-	TRBJ2-2	few	TRBV21-1	TGTGCCAGCAGCAAAAGACCATGCGTGGAAGCGGGGGGGCGATGCACCGGGGAGCTGTTTTTT	CASSKRPCVEAGGRCTGELFF
TRBD2	TRBJ2-3	few	TRBV4-3	TGCGCCAGCAGCCAAAGGACTAGCGGGGGCACAGATACGCAGTATTTT	CASSQRTSGGTDTQYF
-	TRBJ1-5	few	TRBV27	TGTGCCAGCAGTTTATTGGGGGCGCGGAATCAGCCCCAGCATTTT	CASSLLGARNQPQHF
TRBD1	TRBJ1-2	-	TRBV4-2	TGTGCCAGCAGCCACACAGGGGGCTCTGGCTACACCTTC	CASSHTGGSGYTF
TRBD1	TRBJ1-1	-	TRBV7-9	TGTGCCAGCAGGCGACAGGGGCAGAACACTGAAGCTTTCTTT	CASRRQGQNTEAFF
-	TRBJ2-1	-	TRBV2	TGTGCCAGCAGCGGGGGACCGCCCAATGAGCAGTTCTTC	CASSGGPPNEQFF
TRBD1	TRBJ2-7	few	TRBV2	TGCGCCAGCAGCCTTTTCCGGGACAGCTCCTACGAGCAGTACTTC	CASSLFRDSSYEQYF
-	TRBJ2-4	-	TRBV9	TGTGCCAGCAGCCCTCCCTCGGGCATTCAGTACTTC	CASSPPSGIQYF
TRBD1	TRBJ1-4	few	TRBV7-9	TGTGCCAGCAGCCTGACAGGGGAGGGAGAAAAACTGTTTTTT	CASSLTGEGEKLFF
-	TRBJ2-5	few	TRBV5-5	TGTGCCAGCAGCGTTGACAAGTTCCAAGAGACCCAGTACTTC	CASSVDKFQETQYF
-	TRBJ2-7	-	TRBV28	TGTGCCAGCAGTTTGAGAAGTTGGGGGGTCGGCGTCTACGAGCAGTACTTC	CASSLRSWGVGVYEQYF
TRBD1	TRBJ1-1	-	TRBV29-1	TGCAGCGTCGCCGGGACAGGGGGCGCGGGGAACACTGAAGCTTTCTTT	CSVAGTGGAGNTEAFF
TRBD1	TRBJ2-5	-	TRBV7-7	TGTGCTACGATGAGGGGACAGGGTGTTAAGAAGACCCAGTACTTC	CATMRGQGVKKTQYF
-	TRBJ1-2	few	TRBV5-4	TGTGCCAGCAGCACACCCGGAGGGTATGGCTACACCTTC	CASSTPGGYGYTF
-	TRBJ2-5	-	TRBV7-2	TGTGCCAGCAGCCGGGGAAGGGAGACCCAGTACTTC	CASSRGRETQYF
-	TRBJ2-2	-	TRBV19	TGTGCCAGTAGTATTAAAGGGGGTACCGGGGAGCTGTTTTTT	CASSIKGGTGELFF
TRBD2	TRBJ2-2	-	TRBV4-2	TGTGCCAGCAGCCAAGTGGGGACTAGCGGGGGGTCCACCGGGGAGCTGTTTTTT	CASSQVGTSGGSTGELFF
TRBD2	TRBJ2-3	-	TRBV9	TGTGCCAGCAGCGGATCTAGCGGGGGGGCCACGGATACGCAGTATTTT	CASSGSSGGATDTQYF
-	TRBJ2-7	-	TRBV5-4	TGTGCCAGCAGCTTGGTATCCAGCGACGAGCAGTACTTC	CASSLVSSDEQYF
-	TRBJ1-3	few	TRBV4-3	TGCGCCAGCAGCCAAGACGGGCGGCGGGACACCATATATTTT	CASSQDGRRDTIYF
TRBD1	TRBJ1-6	few	TRBV5-4	TGTGCCAGCAGCCCAATGACAGGGGAAGCTTCACCCCTCCACTTT	CASSPMTGEASPLHF
TRBD1	TRBJ1-2	-	TRBV10-3	TGTGCCACCAGATCAGGACAGGGTTCCGGGGGCTATGGCTACACTTTC	CATRSGQGSGGYGYTF
-	TRBJ1-1	few	TRBV23-1	TGCGCCAGCAGTCAATCTGGGGGGGAAAGCCCCTACGAAGCTTTCTTT	CASSQSGGESPYEAFF
-	TRBJ2-2	few	TRBV5-1	TGCGCCAGCAGCGCGGGGCACTACACCGGGGAGCTGTTTTTT	CASSAGHYTGELFF
TRBD1	TRBJ2-2	-	TRBV19	TGTGCCAGTAGTATGTACAGGGGGAACACCGGGGAGCTGTTTTTT	CASSMYRGNTGELFF
-	TRBJ1-3	-	TRBV9	TGTGCCAGCAGCGTAGTAGGGGACACCTCCTCTGGAAACACCATATATTTT	CASSVVGDTSSGNTIYF
-	TRBJ2-2	-	TRBV2	TGTGCCATCGTGAGCAGACTAAACACCGGGGAGCTGTTTTTT	CAIVSRLNTGELFF
-	TRBJ2-7	-	TRBV19	TGTGCCAGTAGTAAAAACAGGGATTTCCCGAACGAGCAGTACTTC	CASSKNRDFPNEQYF
-	TRBJ1-1	few	TRBV9	TGTGCCAGCAGCGTAGTACAGGGTGGGACTGAAGCTTTCTTT	CASSVVQGGTEAFF
TRBD1	TRBJ1-6	few	TRBV7-2	TGTGCCAGTAGGGACAGGGTGCGTTCACCCCTCCACTTT	CASRDRVRSPLHF
TRBD2	TRBJ2-2	-	TRBV19	TGTGCCAGTAGTACTCACCGGGGGAGGGACACCGGGGAGCTGTTTTTT	CASSTHRGRDTGELFF
TRBD1	TRBJ2-3	few	TRBV11-3	TGTGCCAGCAGCCCAGGGGGCAGCGGCACAGATACGCAGTATTTT	CASSPGGSGTDTQYF
TRBD1	TRBJ1-1	-	TRBV6-5	TGTGCCAGCAGCCCACAGGGGGCATGGAACACTGAAGCTTTCTTT	CASSPQGAWNTEAFF
-	TRBJ2-7	-	TRBV5-1	TGCGCCAGCAGCTTGGACGGGAGCGCGGAGCCCTACGAGCAGTACTTC	CASSLDGSAEPYEQYF
TRBD1	TRBJ1-4	few	TRBV2	TGTGCCAGCAGTGACACCGGGACAGGGAATGAAAAACTGTTTTTT	CASSDTGTGNEKLFF
TRBD2	TRBJ2-5	few	TRBV6-1	TGTGCCAGCAGTGGACCGGGACTAGCGGGGAGACCCCAAGAGACCCAGTACTTC	CASSGPGLAGRPQETQYF
-	TRBJ1-2	-	TRBV6-1	TGTGCCAGCGCACCGGGACTCGCCCAGGGCTACACCTTC	CASAPGLAQGYTF
-	TRBJ1-5	few	TRBV6-1	TGTGCCAGCAGTGAAGTAGGGGATCAGCCCCAGCATTTT	CASSEVGDQPQHF
TRBD2	TRBJ2-1	-	TRBV6-5	TGTGCCAGCAGAAACAACGGCGGGGGGAGTAATGAGCAGTTCTTC	CASRNNGGGSNEQFF
TRBD1	TRBJ2-3	-	TRBV6-5	TGTGCCAGCAAAAACGGACAGGGGGCGAGTACGCAGTATTTT	CASKNGQGASTQYF
TRBD1	TRBJ2-3	-	TRBV7-2	TGTGCCAGCAGCGGGGGGGGACAGGGAATGCGGACAGATACGCAGTATTTT	CASSGGGQGMRTDTQYF
TRBD2	TRBJ2-1	once	TRBV10-2	TGCGCCAGCATAGGGACTAGCGGGGGGGTGGGGCAGTTCTTC	CASIGTSGGVGQFF
-	TRBJ2-7	few	TRBV9	TGTGCCAGCAGCCCCCGGTGGAGCGCGTCCTACGAGCAGTACTTC	CASSPRWSASYEQYF